The rows below give T cell receptor beta chains drawn from one sample of a study of post-analysis software for immune sequencing data. TCRdb reanalysed the PCR reads using MiXCR and keeps one entry per CDR3 protein. The table has 600,000 to 700,000 distinct CDR3 sequences, approximately 60% seen once. Input material: blood. Receptors originate from a girl aged 2-10 years with multiple sclerosis. The CDR3 runs from the conserved cysteine through the conserved F or W. Each record gives: J gene, clone size, D gene, V gene, CDR3 protein, CDR3 DNA. D genes are given only for firm matches. Size is omitted from some rows. Given values are once, few, many or a class for expanded clones.

TRBJ2-3,NA,TRBD1,TRBV29-1,CSVTDRASSTDTQYF,TGCAGCGTAACAGACAGGGCCTCTAGCACAGATACGCAGTATTTT
TRBJ1-2,NA,NA,TRBV6-1,CASSGREGFSYGYTF,TGTGCCAGCAGTGGGCGAGAGGGATTCTCCTATGGCTACACCTTC
TRBJ2-5,many,TRBD2,TRBV12-3/TRBV12-4,CASSYGTSKETQYF,TGTGCCAGCAGCTATGGGACTAGCAAAGAGACCCAGTACTTC
TRBJ2-1,NA,TRBD2,TRBV15,CATSRVGTRVPNEQFF,TGTGCCACCAGCAGAGTTGGGACTAGGGTCCCCAATGAGCAGTTCTTC
TRBJ2-6,NA,NA,TRBV21-1,CASSPSYSGANVLTF,TGTGCCAGCAGCCCTTCTTACTCTGGGGCCAACGTCCTGACTTTC
TRBJ1-5,NA,NA,TRBV29-1,CSVVTGITRSAQHF,TGCAGCGTCGTGACGGGGATAACCCGTTCGGCCCAGCATTTT
TRBJ2-7,NA,TRBD1,TRBV20-1,CSATTGGYEQYF,TGCAGTGCCACGACAGGGGGTTACGAGCAGTACTTC
TRBJ1-2,few,NA,TRBV29-1,CSVVSRINYGYTF,TGCAGCGTTGTTTCCCGGATTAACTATGGCTACACCTTC
TRBJ2-5,NA,TRBD1,TRBV9,CASSTTGQGYQETQYF,TGTGCCAGCAGTACTACGGGACAGGGGTACCAAGAGACCCAGTACTTC
TRBJ2-7,NA,NA,TRBV10-3,CAISDGWESSYEQYF,TGTGCCATCAGTGATGGTTGGGAAAGCTCCTACGAGCAGTACTTC
TRBJ1-4,NA,NA,TRBV7-9,CASIGFEEKLFF,TGTGCCAGCATAGGGTTTGAAGAAAAACTGTTTTTT
TRBJ2-1,few,TRBD2,TRBV10-3,CAIQKLAGNGSYNEQFF,TGTGCCATCCAGAAGCTAGCGGGGAACGGTTCCTACAATGAGCAGTTCTTC
TRBJ2-1,few,TRBD2,TRBV29-1,CSVEDKTSGRLLNEQFF,TGCAGCGTTGAAGATAAGACTAGCGGGAGGTTGTTGAATGAGCAGTTCTTC
TRBJ2-3,NA,TRBD2,TRBV20-1,CSARGPHPLAGSLTDTQYF,TGCAGTGCTAGAGGGCCACATCCGCTAGCGGGCTCACTCACAGATACGCAGTATTTT
TRBJ2-3,NA,TRBD2,TRBV20-1,CSASPGTSGVSSTDTQYF,TGCAGTGCTAGTCCAGGGACTAGCGGGGTCTCTAGCACAGATACGCAGTATTTT
TRBJ2-2,NA,NA,TRBV5-4,CASSFLVAGHTGELFF,TGTGCCAGCAGCTTTTTGGTAGCCGGGCACACCGGGGAGCTGTTTTTT
TRBJ2-1,once,NA,TRBV5-5,CASSSWGGEQFF,TGTGCCAGCAGTTCCTGGGGAGGTGAGCAGTTCTTC
TRBJ2-5,once,NA,TRBV5-5,CASSWDSEETQYF,TGTGCCAGCAGCTGGGACTCCGAAGAGACCCAGTACTTC
TRBJ2-1,NA,NA,TRBV21-1,CASSTSQRPFRGNEQFF,TGTGCCAGCAGCACCTCCCAAAGGCCCTTCCGGGGCAATGAGCAGTTCTTC
TRBJ2-5,NA,TRBD1,TRBV15,CATSLTGGVEETQYF,TGTGCCACCAGCCTCACAGGGGGAGTAGAGGAGACCCAGTACTTC
TRBJ2-7,once,TRBD2,TRBV28,CATETSGRYEQYF,TGTGCCACCGAGACTAGCGGGAGATACGAGCAGTACTTC
TRBJ2-1,few,TRBD2,TRBV5-1,CASSLRLAGGLSSYNEQFF,TGCGCCAGCAGCTTGAGACTAGCGGGAGGATTAAGCTCCTACAATGAGCAGTTCTTC
TRBJ2-5,NA,NA,TRBV6-2/TRBV6-3,CASSYSLDTLREQYF,TGTGCCAGCAGTTACAGCCTGGACACTCTACGGGAGCAGTACTTC
TRBJ2-4,many,NA,TRBV7-8,CASSVPSGLYKGKNIQYF,TGTGCCAGCAGCGTGCCGTCCGGGCTCTATAAAGGCAAAAACATTCAGTACTTC
TRBJ1-2,NA,NA,TRBV11-3,CASSPRERNYGYTF,TGTGCCAGCAGCCCCAGGGAGCGGAACTATGGCTACACCTTC
TRBJ1-5,NA,NA,TRBV7-2,CASSLAERAPQHF,TGTGCCAGCAGCTTAGCAGAACGGGCTCCCCAGCATTTT
TRBJ1-1,NA,NA,TRBV30,CALLPGPGYTEAFF,TGTGCCTTGTTGCCGGGACCAGGGTACACTGAAGCTTTCTTT
TRBJ2-1,NA,TRBD2,TRBV20-1,CSARWAGVPNEQFF,TGCAGTGCTAGATGGGCGGGAGTACCCAATGAGCAGTTCTTC
TRBJ2-1,NA,NA,TRBV7-2,CASSLAVVEEQFF,TGTGCCAGCAGCTTAGCGGTTGTTGAGGAGCAGTTCTTC
TRBJ2-2,NA,NA,TRBV12-3/TRBV12-4,CASSLAGGANTGELFF,TGTGCCAGCAGTTTAGCCGGCGGGGCGAACACCGGGGAGCTGTTTTTT
TRBJ2-3,NA,TRBD2,TRBV6-5,CASSLSGGASDTQYF,TGTGCCAGCAGCCTTAGCGGGGGGGCGTCAGATACGCAGTATTTT
TRBJ2-1,NA,TRBD2,TRBV4-1,CASSQPGTSGTNEQFF,TGCGCCAGCAGCCAACCCGGGACTAGCGGGACCAATGAGCAGTTCTTC
TRBJ2-1,few,NA,TRBV15,CATKMGPQQFF,TGTGCCACTAAGATGGGACCTCAGCAGTTCTTC
TRBJ2-1,NA,TRBD2,TRBV20-1,CSAPLAGGPRNEQFF,TGCAGTGCCCCCCTAGCGGGAGGGCCGCGGAATGAGCAGTTCTTC
TRBJ1-1,NA,NA,TRBV7-2,CASSLGQTDTEAFF,TGTGCCAGCAGCCTGGGGCAGACGGACACTGAAGCTTTCTTT
TRBJ2-3,NA,NA,TRBV4-3,CASSQDLADTQYF,TGCGCCAGCAGCCAAGATTTAGCAGATACGCAGTATTTT
TRBJ2-1,NA,NA,TRBV4-3,CASSQHHNEQFF,TGCGCCAGCAGCCAGCACCACAATGAGCAGTTCTTC
TRBJ2-5,once,TRBD2,TRBV2,CASRAGGPQETQYF,TGTGCCAGCAGGGCGGGGGGGCCCCAGGAGACCCAGTACTTC
TRBJ2-1,NA,TRBD2,TRBV29-1,CSVVGVAGEYNEQFF,TGCAGCGTTGTCGGGGTAGCGGGAGAGTACAATGAGCAGTTCTTC
TRBJ2-1,NA,TRBD2,TRBV18,CASSAAGGPNEQFF,TGTGCCAGCTCGGCCGCGGGAGGGCCTAATGAGCAGTTCTTC
TRBJ2-1,NA,TRBD1,TRBV12-5,CASGLAKTGWANEQFF,TGTGCTAGTGGTTTGGCTAAGACAGGGTGGGCCAATGAGCAGTTCTTC
TRBJ1-2,NA,NA,TRBV12-3/TRBV12-4,CASSLGGYGGYTF,TGTGCCAGCAGTTTGGGGGGGTATGGTGGCTACACCTTC
TRBJ1-5,NA,NA,TRBV7-8,CASSPSLGTQPQHF,TGTGCCAGCAGCCCATCTCTTGGGACCCAGCCCCAGCATTTT
TRBJ2-7,many,NA,TRBV11-2,CASSPGPSYEQYF,TGTGCCAGCAGCCCGGGACCTTCCTACGAGCAGTACTTC
TRBJ1-4,NA,TRBD1,TRBV20-1,CSAREGTGDEKLFF,TGCAGTGCTAGAGAAGGGACAGGGGACGAAAAACTGTTTTTT
TRBJ2-1,NA,TRBD2,TRBV4-3,CASSREPSGGYNEQFF,TGCGCCAGCAGCCGGGAGCCTAGCGGGGGGTACAATGAGCAGTTCTTC
TRBJ1-2,few,NA,TRBV2,CASSAGVGGYTF,TGTGCCAGCAGTGCTGGGGTGGGTGGCTACACCTTC
TRBJ2-7,few,NA,TRBV7-9,CASSSPETGFYEQYF,TGTGCCAGCAGCAGCCCAGAGACAGGATTTTACGAGCAGTACTTC
TRBJ1-6,once,NA,TRBV6-5,CASSLEEEWGDNSPLHF,TGTGCCAGCAGTTTAGAAGAGGAATGGGGGGATAATTCACCCCTCCACTTT